The source of this T cell receptor beta chain is a study of early T cells in non-severe SARS-CoV-2 infection. Overall study: The authors sequenced bulk RNA from unsorted whole blood, leaving chains unpaired. Study-wide results and caveats: Comparison of clonotypes with VDJdb favored anti-spike CD8 responses while missing private and CD4 specificities.

The TCR library protocol was used to attach unique molecular identifiers. These identifiers were attached to individual cDNA molecules. In TCRdb, the 5' RACE reads were re-called with MiXCR into one record per CDR3 protein. Of about 83,000 distinct CDR3 sequences listed, 10% are singletons. CDR3 length: 16 residues. Looked up from germline, CDR1 is GTSNPN and CDR2 is SVGIG (reference sequence). Germline trimming cut 4 bases from V and 6 bases from J; bases unmatched to any gene: 10. Worth noting for this clonotype: Its antigen remains unknown.

The origin of this receptor is an adult who was a healthcare worker with PCR-confirmed SARS-CoV-2 infection or an uninfected control (not recorded which). The sequencing here drew on whole blood, taken at baseline. V is TRBV30 and J is TRBJ2-1; 12 positions match TRBD2. For the CDR3, the DNA is TGTGCCTGGACAACCCCTAGCGGGAGGGCCGCCAATGAGCAGTTCTTC. This sequence encodes CAWTTPSGRAANEQFF.